This T cell receptor beta chain was sequenced for a study of blood T cell repertoires in COVID-19. As for the study in general: COVID-19 samples collected from the United States, Italy and Spain covered acute and convalescent phases. T cells, B-cell-depleted T cells, or PBMCs provided the cDNA or gDNA that served as material.

Trimming removed 6 bases from V and 7 bases from J; junction bases left unmatched: 10. This CDR3 has 15 amino acids. Germline V CDR1 and CDR2: SNHLY, FYNNEI. Authors' methods: Estimation of nucleated cell counts was performed using reference gene primer amplification. Here immunoSEQ multiplex PCR was the method, and the copy in TCRdb shows in-frame clones only, minus some. V, J and clone size reflect that table, while D and trimming were determined from the DNA. The sample has roughly 88,000 clones, about nine tenths seen once. The V call is TRBV2, the J call TRBJ2-1; TRBD1 matches 9 bases. The specimen was peripheral blood. This receptor was identified in a woman aged 50 to 65 in a cohort sampled during active COVID-19. In DNA form, the CDR3 reads TGTGCCAGCAGATCAACAGGGGGCCCAGGGAATGAGCAGTTCTTC. Translation: CASRSTGGPGNEQFF.